The clone carrying this TCR beta chain appeared many times. V was shortened by 7 bases and J by 0 bases, with 15 bases between the two germline ends. The CDR3 runs to 15 residues. For CDR3 and TCR beta VDJ profiling, genomic DNA was the template used. From the reads, TCRdb called clonotypes with MiXCR, one entry per CDR3 protein. The sample lists 120,000 or so distinct CDR3 sequences; about 43% were seen once. This specimen comes from a study of CD8+CD57+ T cells in acquired aplastic anemia. Study-wide background: Quantities of DNA derived from sorted CD4+ and CD8+ cells averaged approximately 3 ug.

In patients chosen for sequencing, flow cytometry had shown CD8+CD57+ cell expansion. As a group, the patients uniformly had severe acquired aplastic anemia. Material for sequencing was sorted CD4+, CD8+, or CD8+CD57+ T cells (not recorded which) from PBMCs. This TCR came from a human donor with aplastic anemia. The V and J genes are TRBV12-3 or TRBV12-4 and TRBJ1-2; maybe TRBD1 (5 bases). CDR3 protein: CASTQGERTNYGYTF. The CDR3 DNA sequence: TGTGCCAGCACCCAGGGTGAAAGAACTAACTATGGCTACACCTTC.